Listed below are T cell receptor beta chains from one sample, sequenced in a study of response to subunit inactivated influenza vaccine. TCRdb called the RT-PCR reads again in MiXCR, with one record for every CDR3 protein. Here the sample spans approximately 500,000 distinct CDR3 sequences, under 25% being singletons. The sample also formed part of further work on T cells expressing NK-cell markers.

The sample consisted of CD4+ T cells sorted from PBMCs, taken 11 to 12 days after vaccination. These receptor sequences come from a man in his fifties or sixties who received an inactivated influenza vaccine. Both conserved end residues are part of each CDR3. D genes are given only for firm matches. Part of the rows lack a size; the others show once, few, many or a class for expanded clones.

.,TRBV4-1,few,TRBJ2-7,TGCGCCAGCAGCCAAGACAGGTTCCTCTCCTACGAGCAGTACTTC,CASSQDRFLSYEQYF
.,TRBV2,few,TRBJ2-2,TGTGCCAGCAGTGATGGGGGGTATAGAGGCACCGGGGAGCTGTTTTTT,CASSDGGYRGTGELFF
TRBD2,TRBV5-1,.,TRBJ2-7,TGCGCCAGCAGCTTTGCTAGCGGAACCTACGAGCAGTACTTC,CASSFASGTYEQYF
.,TRBV28,few,TRBJ2-7,TGTGCCAGCAAGAAAGGGGTGCTAGAGCAGTACTTC,CASKKGVLEQYF
.,TRBV6-2/TRBV6-3,few,TRBJ2-1,TGTGCCAGCAGCCGCAGGCTTAGTGAGCAGTTCTTC,CASSRRLSEQFF
.,TRBV4-2,few,TRBJ1-2,TGTGCCAGCAGCCAACCGGCGGGGGTCTATGGCTACACCTTC,CASSQPAGVYGYTF
.,TRBV28,few,TRBJ2-3,TGTGCCAGCAGTTCCCCCCGGGCAGGAGGGGATACGCAGTATTTT,CASSSPRAGGDTQYF
.,TRBV18,.,TRBJ2-2,TGTGCCAGCTCACCGGGGCAGCCAACCGGGGAGCTGTTTTTT,CASSPGQPTGELFF
.,TRBV5-8,many,TRBJ2-5,TGTGCCAGCAGCTTGGAACCGGGGCAAGAGACCCAGTACTTC,CASSLEPGQETQYF
.,TRBV27,many,TRBJ2-3,TGTGCCAGCAGTTTAGTGGGGGGGCCCACAGATACGCAGTATTTT,CASSLVGGPTDTQYF
TRBD1,TRBV28,few,TRBJ1-3,TGTGCCAGCAGTTCGACAGGGTTAACTCATGGAAACACCATATATTTT,CASSSTGLTHGNTIYF
.,TRBV11-2,.,TRBJ2-1,TGTGCCAGCAGCTTTTCCCTCCGTCTCGGCTCCTACAATGAGCAGTTCTTC,CASSFSLRLGSYNEQFF
.,TRBV7-9,.,TRBJ2-2,TGTGCCAGCAGCTTCGGCGTTCCGAACACCGGGGAGCTGTTTTTT,CASSFGVPNTGELFF
.,TRBV9,.,TRBJ2-3,TGTGCCAGCAGCCCGAGTCCGTACCCACTTCTAGTCGTGAGCACAGATACGCAGTATTTT,CASSPSPYPLLVVSTDTQYF
TRBD1,TRBV5-1,many,TRBJ2-7,TGCGCCAGCAGCACCGGGACAGGGGGCTACGAGCAGTACTTC,CASSTGTGGYEQYF
.,TRBV4-2,.,TRBJ2-1,TGTGCCAGCAGCCAAGCTGGGATTTGGGGGGGGGCCTCCTACAATGAGCAGTTCTTC,CASSQAGIWGGASYNEQFF
.,TRBV5-5,few,TRBJ1-1,TGTGCCAGCAGCCCGGGGGGGGAGAACACTGAAGCTTTCTTT,CASSPGGENTEAFF
TRBD2,TRBV4-3,few,TRBJ2-2,TGCGCCAGCAGCCAGGAGGGACTAGTCACAAACACCGGGGAGCTGTTTTTT,CASSQEGLVTNTGELFF
TRBD2,TRBV5-6,few,TRBJ2-5,TGTGCCAGCAGCTGGGGACTAGCGGGAGTTAACAGGGAGACCCAGTACTTC,CASSWGLAGVNRETQYF
.,TRBV10-2,few,TRBJ1-2,TGCGCCAGCCGCCACCCAGATGGCTACACCTTC,CASRHPDGYTF